A single sample is the source of the 9 T cell receptor beta chains below, sequenced in a study of response to subunit inactivated influenza vaccine. TCRdb fed the RT-PCR reads into MiXCR, producing one record per CDR3 protein. The sample shows just over 300,000 distinct CDR3 sequences, 20% to 25% of them seen only once. Sequencing was performed on PBMCs from blood, taken about 19 months after vaccination. These TCRs come from a man between 50 and 70 years old who received an inactivated influenza vaccine.

This clonotype was detected a few times. The chain joins TRBV5-1 to TRBJ2-7; TRBD1 is a possible D gene (5 bases). This CDR3 spans 12 amino acids. Trimming stripped 7 bases from V and 12 bases from J, with 20 bases between. The germline V gene has CDR1 SGHRS and CDR2 YFSETQ. CDR3 nucleotides: TGCGCCAGCCAATCCCATGGAACAGGCAGGTACTTC. It specifies CASQSHGTGRYF.

The rearrangement joins TRBV20-1 to TRBJ1-2; no firm D call. Germline values: CDR1 DFQATT, CDR2 SNEGSKA (reference sequence). The CDR3 spans 10 residues. CDR3 region: CRGDRDGYTF. In nucleotides, the CDR3 is TGCAGAGGTGACCGGGATGGCTACACCTTC.

This clonotype showed up just a few times. The chain links TRBV20-1 to TRBJ2-7; 9 positions match TRBD2. The CDR3 length is 15 residues. CDR1 and CDR2 from the germline V gene are DFQATT and SNEGSKA (reference sequence). V was pared by 7 bases and J by 2 bases, with 12 bases of the junction left unmatched. The CDR3 bases are TGCAGTGGCAGTCCTTCTAGCGGGGCAGCCTACGAGCAGTACTTC. Its protein product is CSGSPSSGAAYEQYF.

This chain connects TRBV12-3 or TRBV12-4 to TRBJ2-1; no reliable D call. V was clipped by 11 bases and J by 7 bases, with 12 bases between them. This CDR3 is built from 11 residues. The CDR3 here is CASGPFNEQFF. DNA for the CDR3: TGTGCCTCTGGACCCTTTAATGAGCAGTTCTTC.

The rearrangement uses TRBV20-1 and TRBJ1-5; 7 bases align to TRBD1. Germline assignment: CDR1 DFQATT and CDR2 SNEGSKA (reference sequence). This CDR3 is 13 amino acids long. The ends lost 3 bases at V and 6 bases at J; junction bases unmatched: 5. CDR3 in DNA: TGCAGTGCTAGCAGGGGGGTAGGTCAGCCCCAGCATTTT. Translating it yields CSASRGVGQPQHF.

This clonotype was observed a single time. The genes are TRBV7-3 and TRBJ1-1; unclear D gene. Trimming removed 2 bases from V and 5 bases from J, with 12 bases in between. This CDR3 has 14 amino acids. Germline assignment: CDR1 SGHTA and CDR2 FQGTGA. The CDR3 DNA reads TGTGCCAGCAGCTTATACGCCACGGGGACTGAAGCTTTCTTT. This encodes CASSLYATGTEAFF.

This sequence joins TRBV28 and TRBJ2-7; 9 nucleotides match TRBD1. Germline lookup yields CDR1 MDHEN and CDR2 SYDVKM. The trim removed 6 bases at V and 2 bases at J, leaving 8 bases unmatched. The CDR3 spans 15 residues. The CDR3 DNA reads as TGTGCCAGCAGCTACCCAGACAGGGGGACCTACGAGCAGTACTTC. Translating it yields CASSYPDRGTYEQYF.

A few counts support this clonotype. The chain employs TRBV20-1 and TRBJ1-1; D ambiguous. Germline CDR1 reads DFQATT; CDR2 reads SNEGSKA (reference sequence). With 6 bases removed from V and 1 base from J, the gap between germline ends came to 9 bases. The length of the CDR3 is 12 residues. The CDR3 DNA sequence: TGCAGTGCGCCCAACAGGAACACTGAAGCTTTCTTT. Translating it yields CSAPNRNTEAFF.

This sequence joins TRBV20-1 and TRBJ2-3; 10 nucleotides agree with TRBD1. V was pared by 5 bases and J by 3 bases, with 5 bases of the junction left unmatched. Germline assignment: CDR1 DFQATT and CDR2 SNEGSKA (reference sequence). The CDR3 is 14 amino acids. CDR3 loop: CSAWDRGLTDTQYF. CDR3 in DNA: TGCAGTGCTTGGGACAGGGGACTTACAGATACGCAGTATTTT.